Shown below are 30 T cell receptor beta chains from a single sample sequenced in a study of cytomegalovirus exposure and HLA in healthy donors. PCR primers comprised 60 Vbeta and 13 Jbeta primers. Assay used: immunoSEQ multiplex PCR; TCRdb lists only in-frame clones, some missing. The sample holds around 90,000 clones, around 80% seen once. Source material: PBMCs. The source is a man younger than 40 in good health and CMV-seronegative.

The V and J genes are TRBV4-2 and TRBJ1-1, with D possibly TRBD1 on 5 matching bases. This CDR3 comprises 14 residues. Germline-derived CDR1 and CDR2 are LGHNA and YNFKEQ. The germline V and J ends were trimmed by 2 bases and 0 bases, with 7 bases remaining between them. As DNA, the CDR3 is TGTGCCAGCAGCCAACGGGGGGTGAACACTGAAGCTTTCTTT. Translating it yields CASSQRGVNTEAFF.

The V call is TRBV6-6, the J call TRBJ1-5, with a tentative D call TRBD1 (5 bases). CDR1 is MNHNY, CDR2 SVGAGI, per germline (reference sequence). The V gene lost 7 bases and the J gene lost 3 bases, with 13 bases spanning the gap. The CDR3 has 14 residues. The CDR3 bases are TGTGCCAGCATCGACGACAGCGCCAATCAGCCCCAGCATTTT. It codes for CASIDDSANQPQHF.

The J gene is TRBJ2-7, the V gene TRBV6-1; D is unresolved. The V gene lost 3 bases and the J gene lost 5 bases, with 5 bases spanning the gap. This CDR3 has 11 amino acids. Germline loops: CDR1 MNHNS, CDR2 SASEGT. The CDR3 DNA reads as TGTGCCAGCAGTGAGTTAAACGAGCAGTACTTC. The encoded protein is CASSELNEQYF.

The CDR3 spells CAWESGTVGYEQYF. The DNA for the CDR3 is TGTGCCTGGGAATCCGGGACTGTAGGATACGAGCAGTACTTC. The genes are TRBV30 and TRBJ2-7; a possible D gene is TRBD2 (6 bases). CDR3 length equals 14 residues. V was trimmed by 5 bases and J by 4 bases, leaving 18 bases between them. The germline V gene encodes CDR1 GTSNPN and CDR2 SVGIG (reference sequence).

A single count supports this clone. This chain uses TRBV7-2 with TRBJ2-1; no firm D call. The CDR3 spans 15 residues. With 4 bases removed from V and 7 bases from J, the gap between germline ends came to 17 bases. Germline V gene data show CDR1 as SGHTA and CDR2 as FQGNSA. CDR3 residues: CASSYTRSGRNEQFF. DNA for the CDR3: TGTGCCAGCAGCTACACACGTTCGGGTCGAAATGAGCAGTTCTTC.

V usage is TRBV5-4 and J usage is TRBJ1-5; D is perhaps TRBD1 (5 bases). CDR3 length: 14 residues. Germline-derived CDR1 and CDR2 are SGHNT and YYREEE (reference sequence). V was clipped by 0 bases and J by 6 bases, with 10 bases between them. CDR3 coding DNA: TGTGCCAGCAGCTTGGATCAGGGAAGTCAGCCCCAGCATTTT. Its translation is CASSLDQGSQPQHF.

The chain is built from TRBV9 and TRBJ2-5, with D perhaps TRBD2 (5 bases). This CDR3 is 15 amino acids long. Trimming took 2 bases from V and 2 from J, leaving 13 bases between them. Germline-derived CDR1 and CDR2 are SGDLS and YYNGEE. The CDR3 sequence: CASSVNRREQETQYF. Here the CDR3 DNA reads TGTGCCAGCAGCGTCAATCGACGGGAACAAGAGACCCAGTACTTC.

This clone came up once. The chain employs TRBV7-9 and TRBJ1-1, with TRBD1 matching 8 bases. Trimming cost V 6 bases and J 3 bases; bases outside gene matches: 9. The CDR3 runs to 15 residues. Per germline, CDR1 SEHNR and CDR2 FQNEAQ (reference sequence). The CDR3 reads CASSRYRGEYTEAFF. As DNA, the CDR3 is TGTGCCAGCAGTAGATACAGGGGGGAGTACACTGAAGCTTTCTTT.

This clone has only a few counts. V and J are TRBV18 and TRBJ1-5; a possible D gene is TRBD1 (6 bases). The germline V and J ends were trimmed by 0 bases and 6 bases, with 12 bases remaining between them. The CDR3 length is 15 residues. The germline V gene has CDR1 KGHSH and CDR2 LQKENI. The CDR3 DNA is TGTGCCAGCTCACCACCGTCAGGGGAGGGTCAGCCCCAGCATTTT. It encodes CASSPPSGEGQPQHF.

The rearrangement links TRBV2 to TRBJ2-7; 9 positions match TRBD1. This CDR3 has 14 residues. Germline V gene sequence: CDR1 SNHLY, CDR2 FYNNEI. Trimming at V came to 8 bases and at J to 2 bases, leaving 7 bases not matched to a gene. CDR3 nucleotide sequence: TGTGCCAGCTATTCGGGACAGGGTCCCTACGAGCAGTACTTC. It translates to CASYSGQGPYEQYF.

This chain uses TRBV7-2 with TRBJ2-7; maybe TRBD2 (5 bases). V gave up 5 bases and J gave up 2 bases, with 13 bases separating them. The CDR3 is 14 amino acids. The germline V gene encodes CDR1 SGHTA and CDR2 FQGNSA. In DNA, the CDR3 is TGTGCCAGCAGCCCCCCCGGGATACCCTACGAGCAGTACTTC. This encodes CASSPPGIPYEQYF.

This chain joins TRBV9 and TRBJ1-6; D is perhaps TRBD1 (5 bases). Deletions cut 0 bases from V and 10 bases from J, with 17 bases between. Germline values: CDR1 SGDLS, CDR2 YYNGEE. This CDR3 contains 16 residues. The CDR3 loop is CASSVGGDSAGSPLHF. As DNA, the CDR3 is TGTGCCAGCAGCGTAGGAGGTGACTCTGCAGGGTCACCCCTCCACTTT.

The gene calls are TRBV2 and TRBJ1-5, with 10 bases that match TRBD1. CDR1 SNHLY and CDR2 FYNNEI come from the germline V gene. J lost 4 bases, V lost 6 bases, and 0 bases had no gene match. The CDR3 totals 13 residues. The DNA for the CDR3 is TGTGCCAGCAGGGACAGGGGGAATCAGCCCCAGCATTTT. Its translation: CASRDRGNQPQHF. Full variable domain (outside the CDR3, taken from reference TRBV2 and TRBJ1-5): EPEVTQTPSHQVTQMGQEVILRCVPISNHLYFYWYRQILGQKVEFLVSFYNNEISEKSEIFDDQFSVERPDGSNFTLKIRSTKLEDSAMYFCASRDRGNQPQHFGDGTRLSIL.

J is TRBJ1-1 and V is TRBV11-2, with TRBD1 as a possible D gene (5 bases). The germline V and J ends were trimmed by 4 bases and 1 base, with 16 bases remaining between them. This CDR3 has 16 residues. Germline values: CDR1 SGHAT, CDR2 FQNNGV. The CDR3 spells CASSSIRGGSNTEAFF. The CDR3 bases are TGTGCCAGCAGCTCCATCCGGGGGGGATCGAACACTGAAGCTTTCTTT. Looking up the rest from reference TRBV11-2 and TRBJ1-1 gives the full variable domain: EAGVAQSPRYKIIEKRQSVAFWCNPISGHATLYWYQQILGQGPKLLIQFQNNGVVDDSQLPKDRFSAERLKGVDSTLKIQPAKLEDSAVYLCASSSIRGGSNTEAFFGQGTRLTVV.

The CDR3 is CASSPGLGQGAYEQYF. The CDR3 region has the DNA TGTGCCAGCAGCCCGGGACTGGGGCAGGGGGCCTACGAGCAGTACTTC. The rearrangement links TRBV7-2 to TRBJ2-7, with D maybe TRBD1 (7 bases). Germline V CDR1 and CDR2: SGHTA, FQGNSA. This CDR3 has 16 residues. Between the trimmed V and J ends, which lost 5 bases and 2 bases, there was a span of 19 bases.

The CDR3 is CASRALLSGNYGYTF. The CDR3 DNA is TGTGCCAGCAGGGCCCTGTTGTCAGGGAACTATGGCTACACCTTC. This rearrangement joins TRBV6-5 to TRBJ1-2, with a possible D match to TRBD1 (5 bases). V was pared by 6 bases and J by 2 bases, with 16 bases between. The germline V gene encodes CDR1 MNHEY and CDR2 SVGAGI. This CDR3 region has 15 residues.

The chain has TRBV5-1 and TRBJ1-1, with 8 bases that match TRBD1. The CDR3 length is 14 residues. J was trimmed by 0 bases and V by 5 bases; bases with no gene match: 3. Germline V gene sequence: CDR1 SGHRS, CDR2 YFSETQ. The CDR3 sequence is CASSQGAMNTEAFF. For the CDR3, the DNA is TGCGCCAGCAGTCAGGGGGCGATGAACACTGAAGCTTTCTTT.

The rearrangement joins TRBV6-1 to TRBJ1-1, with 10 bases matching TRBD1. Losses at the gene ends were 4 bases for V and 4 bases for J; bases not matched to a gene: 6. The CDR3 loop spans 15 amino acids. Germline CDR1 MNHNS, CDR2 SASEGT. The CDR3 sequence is CASSGGTGVGTEAFF. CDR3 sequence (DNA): TGTGCCAGCAGTGGGGGGACAGGGGTGGGCACTGAAGCTTTCTTT.

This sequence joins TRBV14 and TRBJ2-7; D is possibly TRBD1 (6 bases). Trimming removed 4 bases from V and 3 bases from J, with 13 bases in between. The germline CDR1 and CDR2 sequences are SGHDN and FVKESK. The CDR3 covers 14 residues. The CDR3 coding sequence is TGTGCCAGCAGCCTTCAACAGGGAAACTACGAGCAGTACTTC. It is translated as CASSLQQGNYEQYF.

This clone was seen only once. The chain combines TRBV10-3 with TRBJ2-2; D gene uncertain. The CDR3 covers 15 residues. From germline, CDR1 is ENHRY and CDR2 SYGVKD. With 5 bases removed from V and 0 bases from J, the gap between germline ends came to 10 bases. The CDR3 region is CAISNTWPNTGELFF. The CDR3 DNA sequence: TGTGCCATCAGTAATACATGGCCGAACACCGGGGAGCTGTTTTTT.

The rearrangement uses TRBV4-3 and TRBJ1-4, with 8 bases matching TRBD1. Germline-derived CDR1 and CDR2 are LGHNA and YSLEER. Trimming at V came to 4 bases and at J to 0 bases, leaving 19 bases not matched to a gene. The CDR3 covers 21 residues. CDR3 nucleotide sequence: TGCGCCAGCAGCCTCCTAGCCCCTGCCAGGGGGCGCCGGCCAACTAATGAAAAACTGTTTTTT. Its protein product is CASSLLAPARGRRPTNEKLFF.

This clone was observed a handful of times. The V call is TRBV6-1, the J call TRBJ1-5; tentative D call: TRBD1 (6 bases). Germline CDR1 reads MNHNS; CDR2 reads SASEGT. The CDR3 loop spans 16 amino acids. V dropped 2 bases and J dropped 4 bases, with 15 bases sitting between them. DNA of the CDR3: TGTGCCAGCAGTGAACTGACAGGTGTCTCAAATCAGCCCCAGCATTTT. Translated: CASSELTGVSNQPQHF.

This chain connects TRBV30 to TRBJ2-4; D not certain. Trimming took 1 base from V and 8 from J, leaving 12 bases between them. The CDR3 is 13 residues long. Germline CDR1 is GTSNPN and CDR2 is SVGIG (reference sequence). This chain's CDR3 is CAWSASDWDIQYF. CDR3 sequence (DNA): TGTGCCTGGAGTGCATCAGACTGGGACATTCAGTACTTC.

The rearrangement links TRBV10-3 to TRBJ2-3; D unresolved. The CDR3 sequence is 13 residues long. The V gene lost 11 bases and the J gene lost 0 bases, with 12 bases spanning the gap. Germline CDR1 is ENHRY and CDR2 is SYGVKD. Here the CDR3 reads CAVSYPSTDTQYF. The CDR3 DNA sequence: TGTGCCGTCTCCTACCCTAGCACAGATACGCAGTATTTT.

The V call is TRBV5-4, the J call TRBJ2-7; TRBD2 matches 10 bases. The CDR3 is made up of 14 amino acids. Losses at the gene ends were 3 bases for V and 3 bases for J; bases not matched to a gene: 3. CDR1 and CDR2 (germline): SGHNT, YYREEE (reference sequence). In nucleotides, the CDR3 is TGTGCCAGCAGCTCGTCTAGCGGGGGCTACGAGCAGTACTTC. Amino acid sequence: CASSSSSGGYEQYF.

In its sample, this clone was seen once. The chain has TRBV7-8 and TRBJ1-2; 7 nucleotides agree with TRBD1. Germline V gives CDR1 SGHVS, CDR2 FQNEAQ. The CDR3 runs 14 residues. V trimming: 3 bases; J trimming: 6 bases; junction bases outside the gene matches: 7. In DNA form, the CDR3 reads TGTGCCAGCAGCTTGGACAGGACTGAGCATGGCTACACCTTC. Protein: CASSLDRTEHGYTF.

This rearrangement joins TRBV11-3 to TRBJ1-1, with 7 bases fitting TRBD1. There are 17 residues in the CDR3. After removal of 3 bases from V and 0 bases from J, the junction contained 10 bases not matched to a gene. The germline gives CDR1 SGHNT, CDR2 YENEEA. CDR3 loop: CASSFNDRVGMNTEAFF. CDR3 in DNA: TGTGCCAGCAGCTTCAACGACAGGGTGGGAATGAACACTGAAGCTTTCTTT.

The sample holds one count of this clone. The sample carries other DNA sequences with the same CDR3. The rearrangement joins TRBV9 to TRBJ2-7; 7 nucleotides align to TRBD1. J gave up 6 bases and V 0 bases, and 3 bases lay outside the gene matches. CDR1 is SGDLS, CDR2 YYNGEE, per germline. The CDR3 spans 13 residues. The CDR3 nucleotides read TGTGCCAGCAGCGTAGAACAGGGGAGCGAGCAGTACTTC. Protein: CASSVEQGSEQYF.

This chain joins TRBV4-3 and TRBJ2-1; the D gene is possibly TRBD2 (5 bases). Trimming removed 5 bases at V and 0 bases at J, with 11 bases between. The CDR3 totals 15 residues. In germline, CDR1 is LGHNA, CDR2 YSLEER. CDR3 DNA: TGCGCCAGCAGCTCGGACTTATACTCCTACAATGAGCAGTTCTTC. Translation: CASSSDLYSYNEQFF.

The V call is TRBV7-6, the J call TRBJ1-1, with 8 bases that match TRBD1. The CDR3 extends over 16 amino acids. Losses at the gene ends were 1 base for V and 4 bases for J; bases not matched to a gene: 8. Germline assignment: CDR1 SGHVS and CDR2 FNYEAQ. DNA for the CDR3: TGTGCCAGCAGCTTAGGGACAGGGATCTTAAGCACTGAAGCTTTCTTT. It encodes CASSLGTGILSTEAFF.